This T cell receptor (beta chain) was obtained from a study of blood T cell repertoires in COVID-19. There are 14 residues in the CDR3. The trim removed 11 bases at V and 2 bases at J, leaving 9 bases unmatched. Germline V gene sequence: CDR1 MNHEY, CDR2 SVGAGI. Clones were sequenced by immunoSEQ multiplex PCR, and TCRdb holds only the in-frame ones, with some missing. The sample records tens of thousands of clones, 80% to 90% being singletons. The sample was peripheral blood. The TCR comes from a woman at least 80 years old with active COVID-19. This chain connects TRBV6-5 to TRBJ2-3, with TRBD1 identical over 8 bases. DNA for the CDR3: TGTGCCTCCCGCACAGGGGGTTACACAGATACGCAGTATTTT. This sequence encodes CASRTGGYTDTQYF.